These 7 T cell receptor beta chains share one sample of origin, sequenced in a study of control samples from healthy donors and cancer patients. Profiled with immunoSEQ multiplex PCR; TCRdb holds only in-frame clones, not every one. The sample lists 95,000 to 150,000 clones; around 88% were seen once. The sequencing input was blood. All receptors derive from a man aged 35 to 55 in good health.

J is TRBJ2-7 and V is TRBV6-2 or TRBV6-3; TRBD2 agrees at 7 bases. CDR1 and CDR2 (germline): MNHEY, SVGEGT. The J segment lost 4 bases and the V segment lost 5 bases, leaving 17 bases of the junction unmatched. The CDR3 has 17 amino acids. The CDR3 loop is CASSDLGRGGVRYEQYF. The DNA for the CDR3 is TGTGCCAGCAGTGACCTCGGTCGGGGAGGGGTCCGGTACGAGCAGTACTTC.

V and J are TRBV7-9 and TRBJ1-2; D is uncertain. CDR1 SEHNR and CDR2 FQNEAQ come from the germline V gene (reference sequence). Trimming pared 6 bases from V and 1 base from J, leaving 12 bases between. The CDR3 loop spans 14 amino acids. The chain's CDR3 is CASRRNSFNYGYTF. The CDR3 nucleotides read TGTGCCAGCAGGCGTAACAGCTTTAACTATGGCTACACCTTC.

The V call is TRBV7-2, the J call TRBJ1-5; 7 positions agree with TRBD1. Germline V CDR1 and CDR2: SGHTA, FQGNSA. The CDR3 contains 16 residues. V was clipped by 1 base and J by 0 bases; unmatched bases: 3. CDR3 loop: CASSLDRGRSNQPQHF. As DNA, the CDR3 is TGTGCCAGCAGCTTAGACAGGGGTCGTAGCAATCAGCCCCAGCATTTT.

For this clone: A junction boundary mismatches the germline segment, possibly from a read error. This chain links TRBV24-1 with TRBJ2-7; tentative D call: TRBD2 (7 bases). Germline values: CDR1 KGHDR, CDR2 SFDVKD. The CDR3 extends over 13 amino acids. CDR3 nucleotide sequence: TGTGCCGCCAGTGTTGGGGGGGCAACCGAGCAGTACTTC. This translates into CAASVGGATEQYF.

This chain joins TRBV21-1 and TRBJ2-7. TRBV21-1 is a pseudogene. This CDR3 comprises 14 residues. CDR3 amino acids: CPQLRTPRYYEQYF. The CDR3 coding sequence is TGTCCTCAATTAAGGACCCCCAGGTACTACGAGCAGTACTTC.

The chain joins TRBV9 to TRBJ2-7; D remains unclear. The CDR3 length is 14 residues. The V and J ends lost 7 bases and 2 bases respectively, with 16 bases between them. Germline assignment: CDR1 SGDLS and CDR2 YYNGEE. CDR3 sequence reads: CASVAPENPYEQYF. The CDR3 nucleotides read TGTGCCAGCGTCGCCCCGGAGAACCCCTACGAGCAGTACTTC.

The CDR3 DNA follows: TGTGCCAGCAGCACGAGGTGGGGACAACGAGAGACCCAGTACTTC. It encodes CASSTRWGQRETQYF. The chain is built from TRBV27 and TRBJ2-5; a possible D gene is TRBD1 (6 bases). The germline V and J ends were trimmed by 6 bases and 4 bases, with 18 bases remaining between them. Germline V lookup: CDR1 MNHEY, CDR2 SMNVEV (reference sequence). The CDR3 consists of 15 residues.